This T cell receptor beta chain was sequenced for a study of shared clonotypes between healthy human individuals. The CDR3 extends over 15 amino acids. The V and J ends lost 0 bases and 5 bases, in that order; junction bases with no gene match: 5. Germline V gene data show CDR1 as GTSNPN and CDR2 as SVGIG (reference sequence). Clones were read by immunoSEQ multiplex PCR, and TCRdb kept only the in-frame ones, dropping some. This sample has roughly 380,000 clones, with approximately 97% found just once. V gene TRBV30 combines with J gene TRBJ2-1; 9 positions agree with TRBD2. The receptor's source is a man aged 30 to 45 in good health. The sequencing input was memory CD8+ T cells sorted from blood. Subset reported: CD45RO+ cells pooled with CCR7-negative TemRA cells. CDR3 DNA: TGTGCCTGGAGTGTACCTAGCGGGATGAACAATGAGCAGTTCTTC. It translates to CAWSVPSGMNNEQFF.